This T cell receptor beta chain was recorded in a study of graft-versus-host responses after intestinal transplantation. Looking at the study overall: After anti-thymocyte globulin induction, recipients took tacrolimus and steroids for around three years. The study's findings and limits: The study found high graft-versus-host to host-versus-graft clonal ratios in allografts of patients with graft-donor T cell macrochimerism. Some GvH clones appeared in ileal mucosa or blood before recipient bone marrow.

This CDR3 region has 13 residues. The germline gives CDR1 MNHEY, CDR2 SMNVEV (reference sequence). V gave up 3 bases and J gave up 6 bases, with 10 bases separating them. This clone was found once. As yet, its antigen is unknown. Here immunoSEQ multiplex PCR was the method, and the copy in TCRdb shows in-frame clones only, minus some. The table shows 85,000 to 110,000 clones, with approximately 93% occurring only once. This TCR was sampled from a human donor who received an intestinal transplant. Sequenced material: unstimulated CD8+ T cells sorted from spleen or lymph node cells, taken before intestinal transplant. V gene TRBV27 combines with J gene TRBJ2-3, with D perhaps matching TRBD1 (6 bases). This CDR3 reads CASSFAGVDTQYF. The CDR3 coding sequence is TGTGCCAGCAGTTTCGCAGGGGTGGATACGCAGTATTTT.